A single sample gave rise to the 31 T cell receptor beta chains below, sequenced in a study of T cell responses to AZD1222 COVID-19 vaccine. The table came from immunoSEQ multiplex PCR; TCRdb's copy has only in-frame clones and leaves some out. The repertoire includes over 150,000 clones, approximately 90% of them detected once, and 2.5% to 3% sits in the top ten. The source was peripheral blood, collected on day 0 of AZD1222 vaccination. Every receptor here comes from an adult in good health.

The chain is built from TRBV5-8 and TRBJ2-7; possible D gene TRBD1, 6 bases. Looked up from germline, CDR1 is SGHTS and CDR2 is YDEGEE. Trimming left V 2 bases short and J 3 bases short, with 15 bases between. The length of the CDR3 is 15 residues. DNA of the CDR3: TGTGCCAGCAGCTTCATACAGGGTAACCTCTACGAGCAGTACTTC. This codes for CASSFIQGNLYEQYF.

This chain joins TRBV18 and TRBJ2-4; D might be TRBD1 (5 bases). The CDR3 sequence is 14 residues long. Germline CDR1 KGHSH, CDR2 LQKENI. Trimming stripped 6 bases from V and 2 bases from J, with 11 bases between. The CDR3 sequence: CASSQDRTKNIQYF. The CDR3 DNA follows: TGTGCCAGCTCCCAAGACAGAACCAAAAACATTCAGTACTTC.

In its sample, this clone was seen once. The CDR3 reads CASSFQTTGYGYTF. Here the CDR3 DNA reads TGTGCCAGCAGTTTCCAAACGACAGGCTATGGCTACACCTTC. The genes are TRBV28 and TRBJ1-2, with a possible D match to TRBD1 (6 bases). The germline V gene has CDR1 MDHEN and CDR2 SYDVKM. The CDR3 spans 14 residues. V gave up 3 bases and J gave up 4 bases, with 12 bases separating them.

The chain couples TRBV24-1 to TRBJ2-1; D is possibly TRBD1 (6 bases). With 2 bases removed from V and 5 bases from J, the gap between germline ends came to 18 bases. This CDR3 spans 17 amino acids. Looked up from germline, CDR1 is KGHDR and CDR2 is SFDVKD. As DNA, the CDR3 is TGTGCCACCAGTGATTCCCGACCCGGGACACTTAACAATGAGCAGTTCTTC. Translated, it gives CATSDSRPGTLNNEQFF.

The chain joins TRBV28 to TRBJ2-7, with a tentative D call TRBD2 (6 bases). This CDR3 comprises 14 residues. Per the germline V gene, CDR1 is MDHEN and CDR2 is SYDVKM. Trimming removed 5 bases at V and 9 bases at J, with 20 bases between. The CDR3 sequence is CASSRSGGFKGQYF. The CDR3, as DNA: TGTGCCAGCAGTCGATCTGGGGGGTTCAAGGGGCAGTACTTC.

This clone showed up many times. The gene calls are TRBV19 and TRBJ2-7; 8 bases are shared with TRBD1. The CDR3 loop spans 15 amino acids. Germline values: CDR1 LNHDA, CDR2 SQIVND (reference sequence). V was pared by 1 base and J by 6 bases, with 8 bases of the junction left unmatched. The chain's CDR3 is CASSIGSAGGGEQYF. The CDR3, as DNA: TGTGCCAGTAGTATAGGATCGGCAGGGGGCGGCGAGCAGTACTTC.

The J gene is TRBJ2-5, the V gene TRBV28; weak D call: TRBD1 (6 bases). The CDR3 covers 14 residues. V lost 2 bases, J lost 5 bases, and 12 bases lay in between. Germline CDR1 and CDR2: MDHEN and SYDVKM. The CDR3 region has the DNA TGTGCCAGCAGTTTAGTTGACAGGAGGGAGACCCAGTACTTC. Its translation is CASSLVDRRETQYF.

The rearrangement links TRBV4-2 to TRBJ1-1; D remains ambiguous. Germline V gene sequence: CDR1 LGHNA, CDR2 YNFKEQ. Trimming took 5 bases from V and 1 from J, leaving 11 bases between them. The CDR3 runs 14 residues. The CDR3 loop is CASSRPTGNTEAFF. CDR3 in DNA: TGTGCCAGCAGCAGACCGACTGGGAACACTGAAGCTTTCTTT.

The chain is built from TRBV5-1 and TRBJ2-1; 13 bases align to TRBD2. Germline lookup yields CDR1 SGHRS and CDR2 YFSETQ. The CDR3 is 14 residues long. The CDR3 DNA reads TGCTTAAGCTCCGGGACTAGCGGGATAAATGAGCAGTTCTTC. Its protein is CLSSGTSGINEQFF.

The CDR3 loop reads CAWSRVGASNYGYTF. CDR3 nucleotides: TGTGCCTGGAGTCGAGTCGGGGCTTCTAACTATGGCTACACCTTC. The chain is built from TRBV30 and TRBJ1-2; D may be TRBD1 (5 bases). The germline CDR1 and CDR2 sequences are GTSNPN and SVGIG (reference sequence). V lost 2 bases, J lost 0 bases, and 13 bases lay in between. This CDR3 has 15 amino acids.

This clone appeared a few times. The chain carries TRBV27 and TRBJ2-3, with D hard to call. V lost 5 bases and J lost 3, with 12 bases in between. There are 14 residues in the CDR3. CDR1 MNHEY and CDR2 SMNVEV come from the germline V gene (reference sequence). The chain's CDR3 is CASSPTIATDTQYF. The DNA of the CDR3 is TGTGCCAGCAGTCCTACGATTGCGACAGATACGCAGTATTTT.

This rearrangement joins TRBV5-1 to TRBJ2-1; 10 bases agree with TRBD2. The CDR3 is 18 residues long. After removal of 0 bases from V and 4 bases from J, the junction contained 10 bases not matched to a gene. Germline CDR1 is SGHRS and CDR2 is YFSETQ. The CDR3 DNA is TGCGCCAGCAGCTTGGCTCCCCCCAGCGGGAGGGTATACAATGAGCAGTTCTTC. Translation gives CASSLAPPSGRVYNEQFF. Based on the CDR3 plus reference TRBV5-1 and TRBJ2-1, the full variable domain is KAGVTQTPRYLIKTRGQQVTLSCSPISGHRSVSWYQQTPGQGLQFLFEYFSETQRNKGNFPGRFSGRQFSNSRSEMNVSTLELGDSALYLCASSLAPPSGRVYNEQFFGPGTRLTVL.

This chain's CDR3 is CASMGSSYNEQFF. The CDR3 bases are TGTGCCAGCATGGGGAGCTCCTACAATGAGCAGTTCTTC. V usage is TRBV28 and J usage is TRBJ2-1, with D possibly TRBD2 on 5 matching bases. V shed 7 bases and J shed 0 bases, with 7 bases lying between them. This CDR3 is built from 13 residues. From germline, CDR1 is MDHEN and CDR2 SYDVKM.

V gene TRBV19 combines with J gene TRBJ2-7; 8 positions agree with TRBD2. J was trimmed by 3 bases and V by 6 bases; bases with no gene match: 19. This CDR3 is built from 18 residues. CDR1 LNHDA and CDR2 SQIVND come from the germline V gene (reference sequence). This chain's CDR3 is CASSRAVSGEVPLYEQYF. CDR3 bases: TGTGCCAGTAGCCGGGCGGTTAGCGGGGAGGTCCCTCTCTACGAGCAGTACTTC.

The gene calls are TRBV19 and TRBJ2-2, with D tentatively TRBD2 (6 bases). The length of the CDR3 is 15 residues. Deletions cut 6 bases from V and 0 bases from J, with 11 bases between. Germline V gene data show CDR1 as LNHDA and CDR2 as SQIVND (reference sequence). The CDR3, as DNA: TGTGCCAGTAGGATCTCGGGGGCGAACACCGGGGAGCTGTTTTTT. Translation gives CASRISGANTGELFF.

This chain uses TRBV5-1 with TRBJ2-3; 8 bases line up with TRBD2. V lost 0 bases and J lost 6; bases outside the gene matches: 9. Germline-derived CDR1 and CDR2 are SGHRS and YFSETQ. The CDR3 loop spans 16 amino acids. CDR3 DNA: TGCGCCAGCAGCTTGGAGGCCGGGAGGGCCCAGGATACGCAGTATTTT. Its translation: CASSLEAGRAQDTQYF. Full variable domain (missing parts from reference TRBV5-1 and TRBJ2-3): KAGVTQTPRYLIKTRGQQVTLSCSPISGHRSVSWYQQTPGQGLQFLFEYFSETQRNKGNFPGRFSGRQFSNSRSEMNVSTLELGDSALYLCASSLEAGRAQDTQYFGPGTRLTVL.

The CDR3, as DNA: TGTGCCAGCAGCCAAGAAGTAACAAGGACTGAAGCTTTCTTT. This gives the protein CASSQEVTRTEAFF. This rearrangement joins TRBV14 to TRBJ1-1, with unresolved D. In germline, CDR1 is SGHDN, CDR2 FVKESK. V was pared by 0 bases and J by 5 bases, with 10 bases between. The CDR3 runs to 14 residues.

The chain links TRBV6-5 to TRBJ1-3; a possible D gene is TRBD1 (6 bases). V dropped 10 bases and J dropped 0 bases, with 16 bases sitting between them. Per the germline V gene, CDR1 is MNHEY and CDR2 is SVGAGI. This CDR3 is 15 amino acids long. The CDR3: CATLMGQNSGNTIYF. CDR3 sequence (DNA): TGTGCCACCTTAATGGGACAAAACTCTGGAAACACCATATATTTT.

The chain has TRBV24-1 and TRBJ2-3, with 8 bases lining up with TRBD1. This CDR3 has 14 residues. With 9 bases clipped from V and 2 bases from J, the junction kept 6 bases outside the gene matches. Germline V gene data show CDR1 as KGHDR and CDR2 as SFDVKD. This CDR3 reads CATRGQAPTDTQYF. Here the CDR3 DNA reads TGTGCCACCCGGGGACAGGCTCCCACAGATACGCAGTATTTT.

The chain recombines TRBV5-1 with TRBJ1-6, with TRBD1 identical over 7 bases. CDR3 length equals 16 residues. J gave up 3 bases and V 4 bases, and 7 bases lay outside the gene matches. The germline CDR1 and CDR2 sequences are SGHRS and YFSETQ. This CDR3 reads CASSRETGLYNSPLHF. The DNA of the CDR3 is TGCGCCAGCAGCAGGGAGACAGGGCTCTATAATTCACCCCTCCACTTT.

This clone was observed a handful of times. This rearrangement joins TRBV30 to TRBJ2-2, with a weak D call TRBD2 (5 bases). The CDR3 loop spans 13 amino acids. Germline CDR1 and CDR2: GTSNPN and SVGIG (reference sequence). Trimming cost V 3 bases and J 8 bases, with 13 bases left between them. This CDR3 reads CAWSEGLVGELFF. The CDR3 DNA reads TGTGCCTGGAGCGAAGGACTGGTTGGGGAGCTGTTTTTT. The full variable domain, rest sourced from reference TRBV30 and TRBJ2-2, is SQTIHQWPATLVQPVGSPLSLECTVEGTSNPNLYWYRQAAGRGLQLLFYSVGIGQISSEVPQNLSASRPQDRQFILSSKKLLLSDSGFYLCAWSEGLVGELFFGEGSRLTVL.

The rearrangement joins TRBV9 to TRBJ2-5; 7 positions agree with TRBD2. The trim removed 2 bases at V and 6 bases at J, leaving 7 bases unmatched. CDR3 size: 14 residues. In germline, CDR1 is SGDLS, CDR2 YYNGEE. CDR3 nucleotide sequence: TGTGCCAGCAGCGTTGGTGGGGAGGGTCAGACCCAGTACTTC. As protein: CASSVGGEGQTQYF. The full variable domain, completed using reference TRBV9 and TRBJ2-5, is DSGVTQTPKHLITATGQRVTLRCSPRSGDLSVYWYQQSLDQGLQFLIQYYNGEERAKGNILERFSAQQFPDLHSELNLSSLELGDSALYFCASSVGGEGQTQYFGPGTRLLVL.

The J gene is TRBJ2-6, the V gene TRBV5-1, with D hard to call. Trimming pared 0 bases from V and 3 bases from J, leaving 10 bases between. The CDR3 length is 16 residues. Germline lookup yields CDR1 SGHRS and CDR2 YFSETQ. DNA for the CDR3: TGCGCCAGCAGCTTGGAGGCATCAGATGGGGCCAACGTCCTGACTTTC. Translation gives CASSLEASDGANVLTF.

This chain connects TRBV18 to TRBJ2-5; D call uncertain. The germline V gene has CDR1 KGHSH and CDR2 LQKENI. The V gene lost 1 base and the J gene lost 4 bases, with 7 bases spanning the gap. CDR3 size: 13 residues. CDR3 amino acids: CASSPQGRETQYF. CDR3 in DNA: TGTGCCAGCTCACCACAGGGAAGAGAGACCCAGTACTTC.

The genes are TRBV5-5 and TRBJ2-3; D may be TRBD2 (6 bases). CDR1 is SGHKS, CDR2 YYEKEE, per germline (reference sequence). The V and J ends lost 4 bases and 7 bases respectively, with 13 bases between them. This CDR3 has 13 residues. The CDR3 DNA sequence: TGTGCCAGCAGCGCGGGACCTGCCCATACGCAGTATTTT. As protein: CASSAGPAHTQYF.

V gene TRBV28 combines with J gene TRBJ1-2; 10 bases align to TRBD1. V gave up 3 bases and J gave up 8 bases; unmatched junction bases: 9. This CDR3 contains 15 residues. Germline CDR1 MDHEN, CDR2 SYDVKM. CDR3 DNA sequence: TGTGCCAGCAGTTTTTCGACAGGGGGCATGATGGGCTACACCTTC. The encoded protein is CASSFSTGGMMGYTF.

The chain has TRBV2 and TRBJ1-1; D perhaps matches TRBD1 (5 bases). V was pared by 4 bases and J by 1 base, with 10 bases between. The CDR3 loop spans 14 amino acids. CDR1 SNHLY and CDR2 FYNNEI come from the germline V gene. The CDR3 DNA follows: TGTGCCAGCAGTGTTGGGGGATCGAACACTGAAGCTTTCTTT. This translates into CASSVGGSNTEAFF.

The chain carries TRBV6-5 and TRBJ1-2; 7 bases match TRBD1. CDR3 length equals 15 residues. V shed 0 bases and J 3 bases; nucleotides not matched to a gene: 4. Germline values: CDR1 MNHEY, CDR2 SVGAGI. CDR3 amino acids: CASSYSVTGDYGYTF. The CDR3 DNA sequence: TGTGCCAGCAGTTACTCCGTTACAGGGGACTATGGCTACACCTTC.

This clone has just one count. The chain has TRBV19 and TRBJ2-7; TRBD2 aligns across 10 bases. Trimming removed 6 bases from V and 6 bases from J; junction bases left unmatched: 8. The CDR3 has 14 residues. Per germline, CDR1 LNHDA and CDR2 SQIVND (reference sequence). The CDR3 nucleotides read TGTGCCAGTAGCCCGACTAGCGGGTTCGCCGAGCAGTACTTC. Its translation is CASSPTSGFAEQYF.

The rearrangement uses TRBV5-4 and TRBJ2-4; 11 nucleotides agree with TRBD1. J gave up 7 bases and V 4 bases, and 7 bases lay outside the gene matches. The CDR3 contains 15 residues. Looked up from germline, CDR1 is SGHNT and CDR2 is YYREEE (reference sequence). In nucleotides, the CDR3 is TGTGCCAGCAGCCAAGGGACAGGGGGGAGGAACATTCAGTACTTC. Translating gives CASSQGTGGRNIQYF.

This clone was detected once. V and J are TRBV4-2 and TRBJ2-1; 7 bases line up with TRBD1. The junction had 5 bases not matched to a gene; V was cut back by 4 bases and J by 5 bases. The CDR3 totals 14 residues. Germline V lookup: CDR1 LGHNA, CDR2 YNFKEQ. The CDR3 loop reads CASSRPGQHNEQFF. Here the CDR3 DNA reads TGTGCCAGCAGCCGCCCGGGACAGCACAATGAGCAGTTCTTC.